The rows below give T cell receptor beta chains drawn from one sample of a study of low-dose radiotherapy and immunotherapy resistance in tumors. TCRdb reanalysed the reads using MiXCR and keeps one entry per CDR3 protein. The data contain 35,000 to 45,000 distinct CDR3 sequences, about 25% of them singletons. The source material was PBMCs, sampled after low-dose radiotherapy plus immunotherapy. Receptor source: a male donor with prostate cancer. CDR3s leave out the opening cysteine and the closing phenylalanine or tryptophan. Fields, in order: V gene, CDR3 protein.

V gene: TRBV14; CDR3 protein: ASSQRTPGADTQY
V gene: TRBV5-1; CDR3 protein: ASSLRADSYEQY
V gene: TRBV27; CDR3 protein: ASVPRGGGDEQY
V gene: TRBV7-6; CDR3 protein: ASSLLDTSPADTQY
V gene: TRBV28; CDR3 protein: ASSFSGNQPQH
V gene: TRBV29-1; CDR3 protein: SAVSQETQY
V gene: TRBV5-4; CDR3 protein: ASSLAQGTSGRTGKF
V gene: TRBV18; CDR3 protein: ASSRDRGTQETQY
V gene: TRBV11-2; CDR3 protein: ASSLALALATYNEQF
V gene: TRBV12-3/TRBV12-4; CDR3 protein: ASNNGGVGTEAF
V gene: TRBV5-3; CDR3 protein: ASSRGPESTDTQY
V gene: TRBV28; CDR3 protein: ASSWPSLETQY
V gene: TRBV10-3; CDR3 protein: AIMQEGGELFF
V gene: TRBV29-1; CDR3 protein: SAGGTYEQY
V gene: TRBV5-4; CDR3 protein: ASSLSGKETQY
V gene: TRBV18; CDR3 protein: ASSPPGSIPYGYT
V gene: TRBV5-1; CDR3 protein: ASSQRESSYEQY
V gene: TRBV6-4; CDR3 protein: ASSTGVGTEAF
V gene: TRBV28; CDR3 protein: ASSFGTGGNTEAF
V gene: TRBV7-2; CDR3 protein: ASSLVRGSSYEQY
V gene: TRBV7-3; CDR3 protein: ASSFRGNNEQF
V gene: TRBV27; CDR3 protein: ASSLWGDGNQPQH
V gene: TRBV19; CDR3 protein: ASTTGTKNTEAF
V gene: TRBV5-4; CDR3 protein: ASSDMIGANTEAF
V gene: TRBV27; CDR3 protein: ASIGTSGYWANNEQF